The present T cell receptor (beta chain) was sequenced within a study of Graves' ophthalmopathy and Graves' hyperthyroidism. This clonotype appeared many times. RNA transcripts provided the template for amplifying TCR beta CDR3 regions. The first-round RT-PCR employed HTBI primers together with the Qiagen OneStep RT-PCR kit. A multiplex PCR was then performed as the second round. TCRdb passed the multiplex PCR reads through MiXCR, listing each CDR3 protein once. The sample lists hundreds of thousands of distinct CDR3 sequences, roughly 21% occurring once. The receptor comes from a woman under 30 with stable Graves' hyperthyroidism. Sequenced input: peripheral blood.

The CDR3 region has the DNA TGCGCCAGCAGCTTTACAGGGGGCGTAGGGAACACTGAAGCTTTCTTT. This encodes CASSFTGGVGNTEAFF. The chain joins TRBV5-1 to TRBJ1-1; 9 bases map to TRBD1. V shed 2 bases and J 1 base; nucleotides not matched to a gene: 6. This CDR3 spans 16 amino acids. Germline V gives CDR1 SGHRS, CDR2 YFSETQ.